This T cell receptor (beta chain) emerged from a study of blood T cell repertoires in COVID-19. Sequencing was performed with immunoSEQ multiplex PCR; in TCRdb, only in-frame clones are kept and a portion is missing. Among about 140,000 clones listed, 82% were seen once. The CDR3 contains 16 residues. Trimming took 5 bases from V and 2 from J, leaving 19 bases between them. Germline V gene sequence: CDR1 MNHEY, CDR2 SMNVEV (reference sequence). The sequence came from a woman of 80 years or more with acute or convalescent COVID-19. The chain has TRBV27 and TRBJ2-7, with TRBD1 as a possible D gene (5 bases). The specimen sequenced was peripheral blood. The CDR3 here is CASSPSSGHYTYEQYF. CDR3 nucleotides: TGTGCCAGCAGTCCCTCCTCCGGACATTATACCTACGAGCAGTACTTC.